This T cell receptor (beta chain) was profiled in a study of T cell responses to AZD1222 COVID-19 vaccine. Germline CDR1 and CDR2: LGHNA and YSLEER. The CDR3 covers 15 residues. Trimming shortened V by 2 bases and J by 6 bases, and 13 bases separated the two germline ends. Libraries were prepared by immunoSEQ multiplex PCR; TCRdb keeps only in-frame clonotypes and omits some of them. The table for this sample gives about 140,000 clones. Study-wide points: Clonal diversity may have been underestimated, and the donors were mostly white British, with more females than males. Seropositivity was recorded at baseline in only 6 or 7 AZD1222 recipients.

About this clone itself: Its antigen is as yet unknown.

The chain links TRBV4-3 to TRBJ1-4; the D is unclear. What was sequenced was peripheral blood. This receptor was identified in an adult in good health. The chain's CDR3 is CASSQLARSYEKLFF. DNA for the CDR3: TGCGCCAGCAGCCAATTGGCAAGAAGTTATGAAAAACTGTTTTTT.